This T cell receptor beta chain was captured in a study of beta chain features in type 1 diabetes. This clone was counted between two and nine times. From germline, CDR1 is ENHRY and CDR2 SYGVKD. This CDR3 is built from 13 residues. V gave up 8 bases and J gave up 6 bases, with 14 bases separating them. Of the isolated RNA, all was reverse transcribed, and so the sequenced material was expressed TCRB transcripts. Sequencing was performed with immunoSEQ multiplex PCR; in TCRdb, only in-frame clones are kept and a portion is missing. This table holds 240,000 or so clones, roughly 30% found once. The chain employs TRBV10-3 and TRBJ2-1; possibly TRBD2 for D (6 bases). Source material: central memory CD4+ T cells from blood. This receptor was obtained from a man between 25 and 39 years old in good health. Here the CDR3 DNA reads TGTGCCATCCGCGGGACTGAACTCAATGAGCAGTTCTTC. This gives the protein CAIRGTELNEQFF.